Presented here are 5 T cell receptor beta chains from one specimen sequenced in a study of post-analysis software for immune sequencing data. These receptors lack a known antigen. Study findings and constraints: Relative to controls, patients had about five TRBV segments at higher frequency, with TRBV5-6, TRBV5-1 and TRBV20-1 among these.

Unique molecular identifiers featured in each of the TCR beta cDNA libraries. TCRdb used MiXCR to reprocess the PCR reads, holding one entry per CDR3 protein. Among around 710,000 distinct CDR3 sequences, 40% to 55% were seen once, and the ten largest hold 4.9%. Material: blood. The receptors here all came from a girl between 5 and 17 years old with multiple sclerosis.

This chain uses TRBV7-2 with TRBJ2-7; 13 bases match TRBD2. The V and J ends lost 0 bases and 2 bases, in that order; junction bases with no gene match: 10. The CDR3 consists of 19 residues. Germline CDR1 SGHTA, CDR2 FQGNSA. The CDR3 bases are TGTGCCAGCAGCTTAGCTTGGGGACTAGCGGGATATCATACCTACGAGCAGTACTTC. This codes for CASSLAWGLAGYHTYEQYF.

The table lists this clonotype with a few counts. This chain uses TRBV4-2 with TRBJ2-5; D is possibly TRBD1 (6 bases). The CDR3 runs to 17 residues. The germline V gene encodes CDR1 LGHNA and CDR2 YNFKEQ. The germline V and J ends were trimmed by 1 base and 1 base, with 16 bases remaining between them. The CDR3 coding sequence is TGTGCCAGCAGCCAAGCACCACAGGGTATGGGCCAAGAGACCCAGTACTTC. This translates into CASSQAPQGMGQETQYF.

The chain is built from TRBV20-1 and TRBJ2-7; D unclear. Trimming shortened V by 0 bases and J by 3 bases, and 12 bases separated the two germline ends. The V gene's germline CDR1 is DFQATT and CDR2 SNEGSKA (reference sequence). The CDR3 extends over 14 amino acids. CDR3 in amino acids: CSARDLFVNYEQYF. Written as DNA, the CDR3 is TGCAGTGCTAGAGATCTCTTTGTGAACTACGAGCAGTACTTC.

This clonotype has a handful of counts. V gene TRBV6-1 combines with J gene TRBJ2-3; 9 bases are shared with TRBD1. J gave up 5 bases and V 7 bases, and 10 bases lay outside the gene matches. Germline V lookup: CDR1 MNHNS, CDR2 SASEGT. CDR3 size: 15 residues. The CDR3 sequence is CASNPGTGYRDTQYF. The CDR3, as DNA: TGTGCCAGCAACCCCGGGACAGGGTATAGAGATACGCAGTATTTT.

The gene calls are TRBV20-1 and TRBJ2-3; no clear D. Germline CDR1 is DFQATT and CDR2 is SNEGSKA (reference sequence). The CDR3 runs to 17 residues. Deletions cut 3 bases from V and 2 bases from J, with 21 bases between. The CDR3 spells CSASSYGLVYDTDTQYF. CDR3 DNA sequence: TGCAGTGCTAGCTCTTACGGGCTAGTGTATGACACAGATACGCAGTATTTT.